The rows below give T cell receptor beta chains drawn from one sample of a study of blood T cell repertoires in COVID-19. TCRdb's copy holds only in-frame clones and misses some; the assay was immunoSEQ multiplex PCR. The sample has approximately 270,000 clones, 91% seen once; the top ten hold about 3%. Sequences were obtained from PBMCs or T cells enriched from blood (not recorded which). These receptors were obtained from a man aged 35-49 years who had been exposed to COVID-19. CDR3s include the opening cysteine and the closing phenylalanine or tryptophan. Each record gives: clone size, J gene, V gene, D gene, CDR3 protein, CDR3 DNA. The D gene is left open where the match is weak. Part of the rows lack a size; the others show once, few, many or a class for expanded clones.

NA	TRBJ1-5	TRBV28	NA	CASSWSYNSNQPQHF	TGTGCCAGCAGTTGGTCCTATAATAGCAATCAGCCCCAGCATTTT
NA	TRBJ1-2	TRBV27	NA	CASSPDTYGYTF	TGTGCCAGCAGCCCCGACACCTATGGCTACACCTTC
NA	TRBJ1-5	TRBV10-3	TRBD1	CAIREGQGNQPQHF	TGTGCCATCAGGGAGGGACAGGGGAATCAGCCCCAGCATTTT
NA	TRBJ2-6	TRBV19	TRBD1	CASSLSIGTEEYSGANVLTF	TGTGCCAGTAGTTTGAGTATCGGGACAGAAGAGTACTCTGGGGCCAACGTCCTGACTTTC
NA	TRBJ2-7	TRBV7-2	TRBD2	CASSSTSGRGTYEQYF	TGTGCCAGCAGCTCCACTAGCGGGAGGGGGACCTACGAGCAGTACTTC
NA	TRBJ1-2	TRBV25-1	NA	CASSGGHSETLYGYTF	TGTGCCAGCAGTGGGGGGCACAGTGAGACACTCTATGGCTACACCTTC
NA	TRBJ2-3	TRBV2	TRBD2	CASKRESTDTQYF	TGTGCCAGTAAGCGGGAGAGCACAGATACGCAGTATTTT
NA	TRBJ2-7	TRBV28	TRBD2	CASSESGRAEEQYF	TGTGCCAGCAGTGAGAGCGGGAGGGCCGAAGAGCAGTACTTC
NA	TRBJ1-1	TRBV4-3	NA	CASSQGHFSTEAFF	TGCGCCAGCAGCCAAGGACACTTTTCCACTGAAGCTTTCTTT
NA	TRBJ1-5	TRBV21-1	NA	CASSKKKGNQPQHF	TGTGCCAGCAGCAAGAAGAAGGGGAATCAGCCCCAGCATTTT
NA	TRBJ2-7	TRBV29-1	TRBD2	CSVETRLAGEGYEQYF	TGCAGCGTTGAAACCCGACTAGCGGGAGAGGGCTACGAGCAGTACTTC
NA	TRBJ2-7	TRBV6-5	NA	CASSRLPYEQYF	TGTGCCAGCAGTCGACTCCCTTACGAGCAGTACTTC
few	TRBJ2-7	TRBV5-1	NA	CASSYNIGQGTYEQYF	TGCGCCAGCAGCTACAACATCGGACAAGGGACCTACGAGCAGTACTTC
NA	TRBJ1-1	TRBV18	NA	CASSPETTRRAFF	TGTGCCAGCTCACCAGAGACAACCAGACGAGCTTTCTTT
once	TRBJ1-2	TRBV5-1	NA	CASSLNSPSNYGYTF	TGCGCCAGCAGCTTGAACAGCCCTTCTAACTATGGCTACACCTTC
NA	TRBJ2-1	TRBV28	TRBD2	CASSLGLAGVNEQFF	TGTGCCAGCAGTCTCGGACTAGCGGGAGTTAATGAGCAGTTCTTC
few	TRBJ2-7	TRBV11-3	NA	CASSLQGSLSYEQYF	TGTGCCAGCAGCTTACAGGGTTCGCTCTCCTACGAGCAGTACTTC
NA	TRBJ1-2	TRBV5-1	TRBD1	CASSFSTGVGDYTF	TGCGCCAGCAGCTTTTCGACAGGGGTCGGTGACTACACCTTC
NA	TRBJ2-3	TRBV10-3	NA	CAISETGDTQYF	TGTGCCATCAGTGAGACAGGCGATACGCAGTATTTT
NA	TRBJ1-6	TRBV7-2	NA	CASSFNFESPLHF	TGTGCCAGCAGCTTCAACTTTGAGTCACCCCTCCACTTT
NA	TRBJ1-1	TRBV28	TRBD1	CASMLWTGDTEAFF	TGTGCCAGCATGCTTTGGACAGGGGACACTGAAGCTTTCTTT
NA	TRBJ1-5	TRBV6-1	TRBD1	CASSELRGIRGSYRPQHF	TGTGCCAGCAGTGAACTCAGGGGGATAAGGGGGTCCTATCGGCCCCAGCATTTT
NA	TRBJ2-2	TRBV7-7	NA	CAARRDSNTGELFF	TGTGCAGCTCGCCGGGATTCGAACACCGGGGAGCTGTTTTTT
NA	TRBJ2-7	TRBV7-2	TRBD2	CASSLRTSGRYEQYF	TGTGCCAGCAGCCTGCGGACTAGCGGGAGATACGAGCAGTACTTC
NA	TRBJ2-7	TRBV5-6	TRBD2	CASSLELAGAYEQYF	TGTGCCAGCAGCTTGGAACTAGCGGGGGCCTACGAGCAGTACTTC
NA	TRBJ1-1	TRBV27	NA	CASSLLGAGRAFF	TGTGCCAGCAGTTTATTAGGGGCAGGGCGAGCTTTCTTT
NA	TRBJ1-5	TRBV30	NA	CAWNGGGGQPQHF	TGTGCCTGGAACGGGGGGGGCGGGCAGCCCCAGCATTTT
once	TRBJ2-5	TRBV9	NA	CASRLGGRELQETQYF	TGTGCCAGCAGGCTTGGGGGGCGGGAGTTACAAGAGACCCAGTACTTC
NA	TRBJ2-7	TRBV9	TRBD1	CASSVGDRTYEQYF	TGTGCCAGCAGCGTTGGGGACAGGACTTACGAGCAGTACTTC
NA	TRBJ2-1	TRBV2	TRBD2	CASRYPSGRSYNEQFF	TGTGCCAGCAGGTACCCAAGCGGGAGGTCCTACAATGAGCAGTTCTTC
NA	TRBJ2-7	TRBV5-4	TRBD2	CASSLASTSGRYEQYF	TGTGCCAGCAGCTTGGCCTCGACTAGCGGGAGGTACGAGCAGTACTTC
NA	TRBJ2-3	TRBV28	NA	CASSLHRDTDTQYF	TGTGCCAGCAGTCTTCACAGGGATACAGATACGCAGTATTTT
once	TRBJ2-1	TRBV9	TRBD1	CASSVSGTGNEQFF	TGTGCCAGCAGCGTATCCGGGACAGGCAATGAGCAGTTCTTC
NA	TRBJ2-3	TRBV28	TRBD1	CASSQDRGTDTQYF	TGTGCCAGCAGCCAGGACAGGGGCACAGATACGCAGTATTTT
NA	TRBJ1-5	TRBV12-3/TRBV12-4	NA	CASSRTDPGAQHF	TGTGCCAGCAGCCGGACGGACCCAGGGGCCCAGCATTTT
NA	TRBJ1-1	TRBV7-2	TRBD1	CASSPPGGYTEAFF	TGTGCCAGCAGCCCCCCAGGGGGATACACTGAAGCTTTCTTT
NA	TRBJ1-1	TRBV28	NA	CASCWIRGNTEAFF	TGTGCCAGCTGCTGGATCAGGGGGAACACTGAAGCTTTCTTT
NA	TRBJ1-5	TRBV9	TRBD1	CASSEGTASNQPQHF	TGTGCCAGCAGCGAAGGGACAGCTTCTAATCAGCCCCAGCATTTT
once	TRBJ2-1	TRBV9	NA	CASSVFGGQGNEQFF	TGTGCCAGCAGCGTATTTGGAGGGCAGGGCAATGAGCAGTTCTTC
NA	TRBJ2-7	TRBV12-3/TRBV12-4	NA	CASSYTRVFEQYF	TGTGCCAGCAGTTACACTAGAGTTTTCGAGCAGTACTTC
NA	TRBJ1-6	TRBV5-8	TRBD1	CASSPGQGVSPLHF	TGTGCCAGCAGCCCGGGACAGGGGGTTTCACCCCTCCACTTT
NA	TRBJ1-5	TRBV6-2/TRBV6-3	TRBD1	CASSLGQGFYQPQHF	TGTGCCAGCAGTCTCGGACAGGGGTTTTATCAGCCCCAGCATTTT
once	TRBJ2-7	TRBV10-3	TRBD2	CAISDPGLAVYEQYF	TGTGCCATCAGTGACCCGGGACTAGCAGTCTACGAGCAGTACTTC
NA	TRBJ2-2	TRBV5-1	TRBD2	CASLAGGPGAGELFF	TGCGCCAGCCTAGCGGGAGGGCCTGGCGCCGGGGAGCTGTTTTTT
NA	TRBJ1-1	TRBV28	TRBD1	CASKRTGENTEAFF	TGTGCCAGCAAACGGACAGGTGAGAACACTGAAGCTTTCTTT
NA	TRBJ1-2	TRBV19	TRBD1	CASSIGVPGRGVYGYTF	TGTGCCAGTAGTATCGGTGTCCCGGGCAGGGGGGTCTATGGCTACACCTTC
NA	TRBJ1-1	TRBV30	NA	CAWRVYREGTEAFF	TGTGCCTGGAGGGTCTACAGGGAGGGCACTGAAGCTTTCTTT
NA	TRBJ2-7	TRBV28	NA	CASRETPSYEQYF	TGTGCCAGCCGGGAGACACCTTCCTACGAGCAGTACTTC
NA	TRBJ1-3	TRBV28	TRBD1	CASKGQGINTIYF	TGTGCCAGCAAAGGACAGGGGATCAACACCATATATTTT